This T cell receptor beta chain was found in a study of T cells in Graves' hyperthyroidism and ophthalmopathy. Whole-study context: Before any treatment, at initial diagnosis, peripheral blood was collected. Study findings and constraints: Before onset, by a median of around 6.4 months, the model predicted ophthalmopathy.

This clonotype was observed a handful of times. The antigen is unknown. The CDR3 sequence is 12 residues long. Trimming removed 6 bases from V and 3 bases from J, with 9 bases in between. The germline gives CDR1 LGHDT, CDR2 YNNKEL (reference sequence). Amplification of TCR beta CDR3 regions was performed using RNA transcripts as template. The HTBI primer set served for first-round RT-PCR of the TCR CDR3. Via MiXCR, TCRdb re-called the multiplex PCR reads, giving one row per CDR3 protein. Of over 250,000 distinct CDR3 sequences in the sample, 20% to 25% are singletons; the top ten hold over 55%. The sample comprised blood. The receptor was isolated from a man younger than 40 with Graves' ophthalmopathy. The chain links TRBV3-1 to TRBJ2-7; TRBD2 might be the D (5 bases). In DNA form, the CDR3 reads TGTGCCAGCAGTGACGGGGTCTACGAGCAGTACTTC. It specifies CASSDGVYEQYF.